Listed below are T cell receptor beta chains from one sample, sequenced in a study of blood T cell repertoires in COVID-19. The table came from immunoSEQ multiplex PCR; TCRdb's copy has only in-frame clones and leaves some out. The sample carries 180,000 or so clones, more than 80% recorded once. The sample comprised peripheral blood. The receptors shown here come from a woman aged 60 to 75 with acute or convalescent COVID-19. CDR3s include the opening cysteine and the closing phenylalanine or tryptophan. A D gene is named only where the DNA matches it firmly. The size field is filled for only some rows; it gives once, few, many or a size class.

D | J | V | size | DNA | CDR3
NA | TRBJ2-1 | TRBV2 | NA | TGTGCCAGCAGGGAGGCCGACAATGAGCAGTTCTTC | CASREADNEQFF
TRBD1 | TRBJ1-1 | TRBV28 | NA | TGTGCCAGCAGTCCCGGGGACAGGGTAGCCACTGAAGCTTTCTTT | CASSPGDRVATEAFF
TRBD1 | TRBJ1-2 | TRBV28 | NA | TGTGCCAGCAACACACAGGGGGCGCCCGGCTACACCTTC | CASNTQGAPGYTF
NA | TRBJ1-3 | TRBV20-1 | NA | TGCAGTGCTAGTAAGCCGTCTGGAAACACCATATATTTT | CSASKPSGNTIYF
TRBD1 | TRBJ2-7 | TRBV11-2 | NA | TGTGCCAGCAGCGGAGACAGGGTTTCGAACGAGCAGTACTTC | CASSGDRVSNEQYF
TRBD1 | TRBJ1-3 | TRBV5-6 | NA | TGTGCCAGCAGCCCCCGCCCTGGACAGGGAACTGGAAACACCATATATTTT | CASSPRPGQGTGNTIYF
NA | TRBJ2-1 | TRBV6-5 | NA | TGTGCCAGCAGCCCAAGGGGATACAATGAGCAGTTCTTC | CASSPRGYNEQFF
TRBD2 | TRBJ2-5 | TRBV3-1/TRBV3-2 | NA | TGTGCCAGCAGCCAATCGCGGGAGGGGGTCCAAGTGACCCAGTACTTC | CASSQSREGVQVTQYF
NA | TRBJ2-7 | TRBV28 | NA | TGTGCCAGCAAACTCAGGGGCGCAAGCTCCTACGAGCAGTACTTC | CASKLRGASSYEQYF
NA | TRBJ2-2 | TRBV4-1 | NA | TGCGCCAGCAGCCAAGAACCGACAGTCACCGGGGAGCTGTTTTTT | CASSQEPTVTGELFF
NA | TRBJ1-4 | TRBV19 | NA | TGTGCCAGTAGACAGGGAACCATTGCAACTAATGAAAAACTGTTTTTT | CASRQGTIATNEKLFF
NA | TRBJ2-1 | TRBV30 | NA | TGTGCCTCCCACCTCGGGGTCAAGGGTTACAATGAGCAGTTCTTC | CASHLGVKGYNEQFF
TRBD2 | TRBJ2-2 | TRBV19 | NA | TGTGCCAGTATTGGCGGGAGCTGGGCCGGGGAGCTGTTTTTT | CASIGGSWAGELFF
NA | TRBJ1-2 | TRBV6-5 | NA | TGTGCCAGCAGTTACTCTGTCATACCGGCGGGGGATGGCTACACCTTC | CASSYSVIPAGDGYTF
TRBD2 | TRBJ2-3 | TRBV3-1/TRBV3-2 | NA | TGTGCCAGCAGCACCCTCCCTGGGCTAGCGGGATTAGTAGATACGCAGTATTTT | CASSTLPGLAGLVDTQYF
NA | TRBJ1-5 | TRBV4-1 | NA | TGCGCCAGCAGCCAAGACAGGGTTCAGCCCCAGCATTTT | CASSQDRVQPQHF
NA | TRBJ1-4 | TRBV19 | NA | TGTGCCAGTAGTATAGCCCCTGGCGAAAAACTGTTTTTT | CASSIAPGEKLFF
TRBD2 | TRBJ2-5 | TRBV28 | NA | TGTGCCAGCAGTTCCGCGGGGGGTCAAGAGACCCAGTACTTC | CASSSAGGQETQYF
NA | TRBJ1-2 | TRBV4-1 | NA | TGCGCCAGCGGTCGTATGGGCTTAGGCTACACCTTC | CASGRMGLGYTF
TRBD2 | TRBJ2-3 | TRBV29-1 | NA | TGCAGCGTGGCCGGGGTGATACTAGCGGGTGCAGATATGCAGTATTTT | CSVAGVILAGADMQYF
TRBD2 | TRBJ2-3 | TRBV11-2 | NA | TGTGCCAGCAGCGCCCTCGGACTAGCGGGATCCTCTAGCACAGATACGCAGTATTTT | CASSALGLAGSSSTDTQYF
NA | TRBJ1-6 | TRBV2 | NA | TGTGCCAGCAGGGACTCGTTTGACTCACCCCTCCACTTT | CASRDSFDSPLHF
NA | TRBJ1-5 | TRBV6-5 | NA | TGTGCCAGCAGTTACTCGAAGGGGCAGCCCCAGCATTTT | CASSYSKGQPQHF
NA | TRBJ1-2 | TRBV5-4 | NA | TGTGCCAGCAGCCTGGGAGAAACCTATGGCTACACCTTC | CASSLGETYGYTF
NA | TRBJ1-1 | TRBV12-3/TRBV12-4 | NA | TGTGCCAGCAGTTTGATTAGTGAAGCTTTCTTT | CASSLISEAFF
TRBD1 | TRBJ2-7 | TRBV7-6 | NA | TGTGCCAGCAGCCCGTCCGGGACAGGGGACTACGAGCAGTACTTC | CASSPSGTGDYEQYF
TRBD2 | TRBJ2-2 | TRBV25-1 | NA | TGTGCCAGCAGGACTAGCGGGAGGGCCGGGGAGCTGTTTTTT | CASRTSGRAGELFF
TRBD1 | TRBJ2-5 | TRBV2 | NA | TGTGCCAGCACAGGGGGTGAAGGAGAGACCCAGTACTTC | CASTGGEGETQYF
NA | TRBJ1-2 | TRBV29-1 | NA | TGCAGCGTTGGGACCCCGGGGGATCGCTATGGCTACACCTTC | CSVGTPGDRYGYTF
NA | TRBJ2-5 | TRBV10-1 | NA | TGCGCCAGCAGTGAGTCCATCGGCAGGGAAGAGACCCAGTACTTC | CASSESIGREETQYF
TRBD2 | TRBJ2-1 | TRBV7-9 | NA | TGTGCCAGCAGCTCAGGACTAGTTGGTGAGCAGTTCTTC | CASSSGLVGEQFF
NA | TRBJ1-3 | TRBV5-1 | once | TGCGCCAGCAGCTTGAATACGGGGGGAAACACCATATATTTT | CASSLNTGGNTIYF
NA | TRBJ2-1 | TRBV2 | NA | TGTGCCAGCAAGGGAGGGACAAGCTCCTACAATGAGCAGTTCTTC | CASKGGTSSYNEQFF
TRBD1 | TRBJ1-5 | TRBV2 | NA | TGTGCCAGCAGTTTGGACAGGGTGGGGCAGCCCCAGCATTTT | CASSLDRVGQPQHF
TRBD2 | TRBJ2-1 | TRBV4-1 | NA | TGCGCCAGCAGCCAAGAAGGGGAAACTAGCGGAGACTACAATGAGCAGTTCTTC | CASSQEGETSGDYNEQFF
TRBD1 | TRBJ1-1 | TRBV30 | NA | TGTGCCCGACAGGGCGGTTTGGACACTGAAGCTTTCTTT | CARQGGLDTEAFF